This T cell receptor beta chain was captured in a study of cytomegalovirus exposure and HLA in healthy donors. For this clone: Its antigen is still unknown.

PCR involved 60 Vbeta and 13 Jbeta primers. The repertoire was sequenced with immunoSEQ multiplex PCR; TCRdb's copy has only in-frame clones and lacks some. The repertoire holds approximately 170,000 clones, with roughly four fifths as singletons. General study results and limits: Apart from CMV serostatus, no immune exposure information was available.

The CDR3 loop spans 13 amino acids. The germline V and J ends were trimmed by 4 bases and 8 bases, with 9 bases remaining between them. Germline V gives CDR1 KGHSH, CDR2 LQKENI. The sample comprised PBMCs. This rearrangement joins TRBV18 to TRBJ1-6; D is possibly TRBD1 (6 bases). The source is a woman in her twenties or thirties in good health and CMV-seropositive. In nucleotides, the CDR3 is TGTGCCAGCTCACTGCCAGGGGATTCACCCCTCCACTTT. Its protein is CASSLPGDSPLHF.